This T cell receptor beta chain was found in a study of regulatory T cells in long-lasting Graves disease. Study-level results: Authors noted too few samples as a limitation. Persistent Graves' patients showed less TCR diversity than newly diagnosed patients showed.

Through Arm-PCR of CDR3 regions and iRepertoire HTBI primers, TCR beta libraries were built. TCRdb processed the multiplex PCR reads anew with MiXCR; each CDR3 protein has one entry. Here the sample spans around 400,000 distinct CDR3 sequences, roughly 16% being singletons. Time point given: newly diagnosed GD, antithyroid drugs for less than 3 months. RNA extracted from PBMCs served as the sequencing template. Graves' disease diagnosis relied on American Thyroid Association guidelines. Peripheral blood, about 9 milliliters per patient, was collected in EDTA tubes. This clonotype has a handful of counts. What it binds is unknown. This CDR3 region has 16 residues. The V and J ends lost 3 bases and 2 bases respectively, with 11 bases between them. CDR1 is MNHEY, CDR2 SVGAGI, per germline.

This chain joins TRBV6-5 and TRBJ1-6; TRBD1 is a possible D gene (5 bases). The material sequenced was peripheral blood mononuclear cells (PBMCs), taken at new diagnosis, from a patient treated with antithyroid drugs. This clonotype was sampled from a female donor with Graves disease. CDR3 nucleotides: TGTGCCAGCAGTTATGGCAGGGAGGCCTATAATTCACCCCTCCACTTT. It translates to CASSYGREAYNSPLHF.